This paragraph reports one TCR beta chain. Its target is unknown. This entry comes from a study of radiotherapy plus CTLA-4 blockade in lung cancer. Study conclusions and caveats: TCR clones of tumor origin grew in blood after radiotherapy plus ipilimumab.

The method was immunoSEQ multiplex PCR; TCRdb's version includes in-frame clones alone and lacks a portion of them. The sample holds 80,000 to 100,000 clones, 65% to 85% seen once. This specimen consisted of peripheral blood, obtained from a patient treated with radiotherapy plus ipilimumab. The receptor was isolated from a human donor with non-small cell lung cancer who had a partial response to radiotherapy plus ipilimumab. Some clones in this sample may be carry-over from other donors' samples.

The CDR3 protein is CSAGTGGQNEQFF. The CDR3 DNA sequence: TGCAGCGCCGGGACAGGGGGCCAAAATGAGCAGTTCTTC. This chain connects TRBV29-1 to TRBJ2-1; the match to TRBD1 covers 12 bases. The CDR3 has 13 residues. V dropped 7 bases and J dropped 7; count of bases not matched to a gene: 5. Germline V gene sequence: CDR1 SQVTM, CDR2 ANQGSEA.